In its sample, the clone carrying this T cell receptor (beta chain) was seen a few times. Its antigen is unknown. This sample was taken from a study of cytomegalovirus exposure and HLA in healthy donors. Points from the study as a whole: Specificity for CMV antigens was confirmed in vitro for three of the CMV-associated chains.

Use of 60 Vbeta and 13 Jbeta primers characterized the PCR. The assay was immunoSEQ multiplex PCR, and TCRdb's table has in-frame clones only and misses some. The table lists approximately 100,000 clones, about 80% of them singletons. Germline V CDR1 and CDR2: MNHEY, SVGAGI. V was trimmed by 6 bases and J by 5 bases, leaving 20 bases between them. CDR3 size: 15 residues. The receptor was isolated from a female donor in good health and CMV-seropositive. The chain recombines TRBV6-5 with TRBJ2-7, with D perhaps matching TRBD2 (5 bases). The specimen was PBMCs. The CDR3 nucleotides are TGTGCCAGCAGGGGGAGACATCACCAATCCGACGAGCAGTACTTC. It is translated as CASRGRHHQSDEQYF.